This T cell receptor (beta chain) was obtained from a study of somatic mutations in cytotoxic T cells in rheumatoid arthritis. Study-wide background: The flow sorting of some V beta antibody-stained T-cell populations reached nearly 100% purity, and the sorted populations included V beta1+ cells sequenced for TCRB. The study's findings and limits: Slight underrepresentation of TRBV07 in rheumatoid arthritis patients was not adjusted for multiple comparisons. Measured CD8+ T-cell clonality, a value compared between rheumatoid arthritis patients and age-matched healthy controls, did not differ significantly. Rheumatoid arthritis patients showed CD8+ clonality increasing with age, unlike healthy controls.

V lost 0 bases and J lost 5; bases outside the gene matches: 3. The germline V gene has CDR1 MGHRA and CDR2 YSYEKL. The CDR3 runs to 15 residues. The protocol was immunoSEQ multiplex PCR, while the TCRdb copy is restricted to in-frame clones and leaves out a portion. The sample yields more than 10,000 clones, 65% to 85% seen once. In its sample, this clone was seen a few times. The target antigen is unknown. The clonotype comes from an adult with rheumatoid arthritis. This sequence joins TRBV4-1 and TRBJ2-5; 10 positions agree with TRBD2. Material for sequencing was CD8+ T cells sorted from blood. CDR3 bases: TGCGCCAGCAGCCAAGAGACTAGCGGGTGGGAGACCCAGTACTTC. Translating it yields CASSQETSGWETQYF.